This T cell receptor beta chain was retrieved from a study of cytomegalovirus exposure and HLA in healthy donors. Libraries were prepared by immunoSEQ multiplex PCR; TCRdb keeps only in-frame clonotypes and omits some of them. The data hold some 180,000 clones, with more than 75% observed a single time. The CDR3 sequence is 11 residues long. From germline, CDR1 is SQVTM and CDR2 ANQGSEA. Trimming removed 6 bases from V and 7 bases from J, with 12 bases in between. The receptor's source is a young man in good health and CMV-seropositive. V usage is TRBV29-1 and J usage is TRBJ1-1; D possibly corresponds to TRBD1 (6 bases). Sequenced input: PBMCs. The CDR3, as DNA: TGCAGCGTCGCCGGGGGCTTTGAAGCTTTCTTT. Translating gives CSVAGGFEAFF.